What follows describes a single T cell receptor (beta chain). Its antigen is unidentified. TCRdb keeps only in-frame clones here, not all; method: immunoSEQ multiplex PCR. The data show tens of thousands of clones, 85% to 90% seen once. This record comes from a study of OX40 agonist ivuxolimab in advanced cancers. About the study: Of the patients, three showed partial responses, one with hepatocellular carcinoma and two with cutaneous melanoma. Study-level results: At 0.1 to 3.0 mg/kg and by week 6, clonal expansion occurred in CD4+ and CD8+ blood T cells.

V lost 1 base and J lost 1, with 8 bases in between. This CDR3 region has 15 residues. CDR1 is SGHVS and CDR2 is FNYEAQ in the germline V gene. The starting material was CD4+ or CD8+ T cells sorted from blood, obtained in a trial of the OX40 agonist ivuxolimab. This receptor was obtained from an adult with an advanced solid tumor such as melanoma, head and neck, liver or kidney cancer. The V and J genes are TRBV7-6 and TRBJ2-1; D call uncertain. The CDR3 bases are TGTGCCAGCAGCTTAGTACGGGCTTCCTACAATGAGCAGTTCTTC. Translation gives CASSLVRASYNEQFF.